This T cell receptor beta chain was identified in a study of blood T cell repertoires in COVID-19. The wider study: Collection of acute and convalescent COVID-19 samples took place in the United States, Italy and Spain. From T cells, B-cell-depleted T cells, or PBMCs came the material, which was cDNA or gDNA.

In the authors' methods: The assay estimated nucleated cells by amplifying reference gene primers. Profiled with immunoSEQ multiplex PCR; TCRdb holds only in-frame clones, not every one. The V and J calls and clone size come from that table; D and trimming were worked out from the DNA. Of 150,000 to 200,000 clones listed, roughly four fifths are singletons. V lost 2 bases to trimming and J lost 1 base, with 7 bases between them. Germline CDR1 reads SGHNT; CDR2 reads YYREEE (reference sequence). This CDR3 is built from 15 residues. Sequencing input: PBMCs or T cells enriched from blood (not recorded which). The chain has TRBV5-4 and TRBJ2-6; maybe TRBD1 (5 bases). The TCR originated in a man over 45 who had recovered from COVID-19. The CDR3 spells CASSLPGSGANVLTF. Written as DNA, the CDR3 is TGTGCCAGCAGCTTACCAGGGTCTGGGGCCAACGTCCTGACTTTC. Looking up the rest from reference TRBV5-4 and TRBJ2-6 gives the full variable domain: ETGVTQSPTHLIKTRGQQVTLRCSSQSGHNTVSWYQQALGQGPQFIFQYYREEENGRGNFPPRFSGLQFPNYSSELNVNALELDDSALYLCASSLPGSGANVLTFGAGSRLTVL.